Presented here are 11 T cell receptor beta chains from one specimen sequenced in a study of shared clonotypes between healthy human individuals. Repertoires were generated with immunoSEQ multiplex PCR, while TCRdb's copy carries only in-frame clones and drops some. The table records about 2.3 million clones, more than 85% of them present only once. The sequenced sample was naive CD4+ T cells from PBMCs. Stated subset: CD45RA+ positively selected. These receptors were taken from a man aged 18 to 30 in good health. Some clones in this sample may be carry-over from other donors' samples.

The chain uses TRBV27 and TRBJ2-1; 12 bases are shared with TRBD2. The trim removed 10 bases at V and 1 base at J, leaving 5 bases unmatched. Germline V gene sequence: CDR1 MNHEY, CDR2 SMNVEV (reference sequence). The CDR3 loop spans 15 amino acids. The CDR3 region is CATQTSGSSYNEQFF. The CDR3 coding sequence is TGTGCCACCCAGACTAGCGGGAGTTCCTACAATGAGCAGTTCTTC.

The chain joins TRBV28 to TRBJ1-1, with 8 bases fitting TRBD1. The V and J ends lost 8 bases and 0 bases, in that order; junction bases with no gene match: 8. This CDR3 has 15 amino acids. The germline gives CDR1 MDHEN, CDR2 SYDVKM. The CDR3 region has the DNA TGTGCCAGCTACCAGACAGGGGTCATGAACACTGAAGCTTTCTTT. This sequence encodes CASYQTGVMNTEAFF.

CDR3 sequence: CASSRGLTGELFF. The CDR3 region has the DNA TGCGCCAGCAGTAGAGGTTTAACCGGGGAGCTGTTTTTT. V usage is TRBV5-1 and J usage is TRBJ2-2; no reliable D call. The CDR3 loop spans 13 amino acids. The germline gives CDR1 SGHRS, CDR2 YFSETQ. The V end was cut by 5 bases, the J end by 5 bases, with 10 bases between.

CDR3 coding DNA: TGTGCCAGCAGCCCCACCCCGGGGACCTCTGGAAACACCATATATTTT. Its translation: CASSPTPGTSGNTIYF. The V gene is TRBV7-9, the J gene TRBJ1-3; weak D call: TRBD1 (5 bases). The ends were cut back, 5 bases at V and 0 bases at J, with 14 bases in the middle. CDR1 is SEHNR, CDR2 FQNEAQ, per germline (reference sequence). The CDR3 consists of 16 residues.

A note on this clone: Other DNA sequences within the sample encode an identical CDR3. The rearrangement joins TRBV6-5 to TRBJ1-1, with D possibly being TRBD1 (5 bases). Trimming pared 5 bases from V and 0 bases from J, leaving 7 bases between. From germline, CDR1 is MNHEY and CDR2 SVGAGI. The CDR3 extends over 13 amino acids. The DNA for the CDR3 is TGTGCCAGCAGTGGGACGGTGAACACTGAAGCTTTCTTT. Its protein is CASSGTVNTEAFF.

The rearrangement uses TRBV5-1 and TRBJ2-5; weak D call: TRBD2 (5 bases). Trimming took off 0 bases at V and 5 bases at J, with 11 bases between the two ends. CDR3 size: 14 residues. The germline V gene encodes CDR1 SGHRS and CDR2 YFSETQ. CDR3 region: CASSLGPPGETQYF. The DNA of the CDR3 is TGCGCCAGCAGCTTGGGACCCCCGGGGGAGACCCAGTACTTC.

V and J are TRBV4-1 and TRBJ2-1; the D gene is possibly TRBD2 (6 bases). Germline V gene sequence: CDR1 MGHRA, CDR2 YSYEKL. The germline V and J ends were trimmed by 1 base and 8 bases, with 15 bases remaining between them. The CDR3 sequence is 15 residues long. The CDR3 reads CASSQVGLALDEQFF. In nucleotides, the CDR3 is TGCGCCAGCAGCCAAGTAGGGCTAGCGCTTGATGAGCAGTTCTTC.

This clone was seen a single time. V usage is TRBV30 and J usage is TRBJ2-1; 7 bases align to TRBD2. CDR3 size: 11 residues. The germline V gene has CDR1 GTSNPN and CDR2 SVGIG (reference sequence). J was trimmed by 12 bases and V by 1 base; bases with no gene match: 3. In DNA form, the CDR3 reads TGTGCCTGGAGTGCGCGGGAGTTGCAGTTCTTC. This gives the protein CAWSARELQFF.

The chain carries TRBV5-1 and TRBJ1-2; D remains ambiguous. With 2 bases removed from V and 8 bases from J, the gap between germline ends came to 13 bases. The CDR3 contains 13 residues. CDR1 and CDR2 (germline): SGHRS, YFSETQ. The CDR3 reads CASSFELSDGYTF. The DNA of the CDR3 is TGCGCCAGCAGCTTCGAGCTCAGCGACGGCTACACCTTC.

This clone was detected once. Within the sample, other DNA sequences also encode this same CDR3. The rearrangement joins TRBV10-2 to TRBJ1-2; D gene ambiguous. The CDR3 is 12 residues long. With 3 bases removed from V and 5 bases from J, the gap between germline ends came to 7 bases. CDR1 and CDR2 (germline): WSHSY, SAAADI. CDR3: CASSEGGYGYTF. Written as DNA, the CDR3 is TGCGCCAGCAGTGAAGGCGGTTATGGCTACACCTTC.

The J gene is TRBJ1-2, the V gene TRBV6-5, with 8 bases that match TRBD1. Germline trimming cut 2 bases from V and 7 bases from J; bases unmatched to any gene: 6. The CDR3 length is 14 residues. The germline gives CDR1 MNHEY, CDR2 SVGAGI. CDR3 region: CASSYGPGGSGYTF. CDR3 in DNA: TGTGCCAGCAGTTACGGCCCAGGGGGCTCTGGCTACACCTTC.